These 32 T cell receptor beta chains share one sample of origin, sequenced in a study of technical replicates of blood from several donors. Sequencing was performed with immunoSEQ multiplex PCR; in TCRdb, only in-frame clones are kept and a portion is missing. Altogether some 79,000 clones are present, 85% to 95% being singletons, with the ten largest covering 0.25% to 0.3%. Sequencing was performed on T cells isolated from PBMCs. The receptors stem from a human donor in good health.

The chain recombines TRBV5-6 with TRBJ1-2; unclear D gene. The CDR3 length is 15 residues. V was clipped by 4 bases and J by 4 bases, with 17 bases between them. The germline CDR1 and CDR2 sequences are SGHDT and YYEEEE. CDR3 nucleotides: TGTGCCAGCAGCCTAGTAGGGCGGGGATTCTATGGCTACACCTTC. Its protein is CASSLVGRGFYGYTF.

The CDR3 DNA is TGTGCCAGCACAGGGGAATTAGTAGATGAGCAGTTCTTC. This codes for CASTGELVDEQFF. This sequence joins TRBV27 and TRBJ2-1, with D possibly TRBD1 on 6 matching bases. There are 13 residues in the CDR3. Trimming pared 7 bases from V and 8 bases from J, leaving 15 bases between. From germline, CDR1 is MNHEY and CDR2 SMNVEV (reference sequence).

The chain recombines TRBV5-6 with TRBJ2-5; D unresolved. V shed 3 bases and J shed 2 bases, with 5 bases lying between them. In germline, CDR1 is SGHDT, CDR2 YYEEEE. The CDR3 has 12 residues. CDR3 bases: TGTGCCAGCAGCTCAGGTCAAGAGACCCAGTACTTC. Protein: CASSSGQETQYF.

V gene TRBV27 combines with J gene TRBJ1-4, with TRBD1 matching over 10 bases. CDR1 is MNHEY, CDR2 SMNVEV, per germline (reference sequence). Losses at the gene ends were 5 bases for V and 8 bases for J; bases not matched to a gene: 5. The length of the CDR3 is 14 residues. The chain's CDR3 is CASSTGQGEEKLFF. For the CDR3, the DNA is TGTGCCAGCAGTACAGGACAGGGGGAGGAAAAACTGTTTTTT.

The chain has TRBV5-3 and TRBJ1-2, with D possibly being TRBD1 (5 bases). TRBV5-3 is sorted into the ORF group, with uncertain function. The CDR3 has 13 amino acids. V dropped 2 bases and J dropped 4 bases, with 9 bases sitting between them. CDR3 bases: TGTGCCAGAAGCTTACAGGAGCCCTATGGCTACACCTTC. Translation: CARSLQEPYGYTF.

This clone was found once. This sequence joins TRBV5-1 and TRBJ1-1, with TRBD1 matching over 7 bases. Germline V CDR1 and CDR2: SGHRS, YFSETQ. The CDR3 is 12 residues long. V shed 4 bases and J 5 bases; nucleotides not matched to a gene: 2. The DNA of the CDR3 is TGCGCCAGCAGCCCGGACAGGACTGAAGCTTTCTTT. Encoded protein: CASSPDRTEAFF.

J is TRBJ2-3 and V is TRBV11-3; 8 bases match TRBD1. CDR1 and CDR2 (germline): SGHNT, YENEEA. This CDR3 has 15 amino acids. J lost 0 bases, V lost 5 bases, and 4 bases had no gene match. DNA of the CDR3: TGTGCCAGCAGCGGCCGGGACAGGAGCACAGATACGCAGTATTTT. This codes for CASSGRDRSTDTQYF. The whole variable domain, filled in from reference TRBV11-3 and TRBJ2-3, reads EAGVVQSPRYKIIEKKQPVAFWCNPISGHNTLYWYLQNLGQGPELLIRYENEEAVDDSQLPKDRFSAERLKGVDSTLKIQPAELGDSAVYLCASSGRDRSTDTQYFGPGTRLTVL.

The chain carries TRBV30 and TRBJ2-3; D is uncertain. The germline CDR1 and CDR2 sequences are GTSNPN and SVGIG (reference sequence). The CDR3 is made up of 12 amino acids. The germline V and J ends were trimmed by 4 bases and 0 bases, with 5 bases remaining between them. CDR3 residues: CAWTRSTDTQYF. The CDR3 DNA sequence: TGTGCCTGGACGCGGAGCACAGATACGCAGTATTTT.

The chain employs TRBV5-1 and TRBJ2-1; 9 positions match TRBD1. The CDR3 is made up of 14 amino acids. The germline V gene encodes CDR1 SGHRS and CDR2 YFSETQ. The V and J ends lost 0 bases and 6 bases, in that order; junction bases with no gene match: 1. The CDR3 is CASSLGGQGNEQFF. In DNA form, the CDR3 reads TGCGCCAGCAGCTTGGGGGGACAGGGCAATGAGCAGTTCTTC.

The V and J genes are TRBV25-1 and TRBJ1-1, with D unresolved. Between the trimmed V and J ends, which lost 4 bases and 5 bases, there was a span of 11 bases. CDR3 length: 13 residues. Germline loops: CDR1 MGHDK, CDR2 SYGVNS. This chain's CDR3 is CASSVGGFTEAFF. The CDR3 DNA reads as TGTGCCAGCAGTGTCGGAGGATTTACTGAAGCTTTCTTT. The full variable domain, completed using reference TRBV25-1 and TRBJ1-1, is EADIYQTPRYLVIGTGKKITLECSQTMGHDKMYWYQQDPGMELHLIHYSYGVNSTEKGDLSSESTVSRIRTEHFPLTLESARPSHTSQYLCASSVGGFTEAFFGQGTRLTVV.

The chain couples TRBV28 to TRBJ1-5; possible D gene TRBD1, 6 bases. Trimming took 6 bases from V and 3 from J, leaving 15 bases between them. The CDR3 is 15 amino acids. The germline gives CDR1 MDHEN, CDR2 SYDVKM. CDR3 in DNA: TGTGCCAGCAGCCACCTATACAGGGACAATCAGCCCCAGCATTTT. This gives the protein CASSHLYRDNQPQHF.

The table lists this clone with a few counts. The chain employs TRBV10-3 and TRBJ2-2; 9 bases match TRBD1. Per the germline V gene, CDR1 is ENHRY and CDR2 is SYGVKD. This CDR3 has 14 residues. The trim removed 7 bases at V and 2 bases at J, leaving 2 bases unmatched. This CDR3 is CAITGQGNTGELFF. Here the CDR3 DNA reads TGTGCCATCACGGGACAGGGTAACACCGGGGAGCTGTTTTTT.

This clone has more than one count but fewer than ten. Distinct nucleotide sequences in the sample also encode this CDR3. The chain uses TRBV7-6 and TRBJ1-2; D is possibly TRBD1 (5 bases). Germline loops: CDR1 SGHVS, CDR2 FNYEAQ. The CDR3 covers 13 residues. Trimming took 3 bases from V and 4 from J, leaving 9 bases between them. CDR3 in DNA: TGTGCCAGCAGCTTTCCCGGGGGCTATGGCTACACCTTC. Its translation is CASSFPGGYGYTF. The full variable domain, its missing parts supplied by reference TRBV7-6 and TRBJ1-2, is GAGVSQSPRYKVTKRGQDVALRCDPISGHVSLYWYRQALGQGPEFLTYFNYEAQQDKSGLPNDRFSAERPEGSISTLTIQRTEQRDSAMYRCASSFPGGYGYTFGSGTRLTVV.

The chain combines TRBV5-1 with TRBJ2-7; TRBD1 matches 7 bases. Germline CDR1 reads SGHRS; CDR2 reads YFSETQ. CDR3 size: 13 residues. V shed 1 base, J shed 6 bases, and the junction held 4 bases outside the gene matches. CDR3 in amino acids: CASSLTGEGEQYF. CDR3 sequence (DNA): TGCGCCAGCAGCTTGACAGGGGAAGGCGAGCAGTACTTC.

Only one count was recorded for this clone. The junction does not match germline at one end; this may be a read error. The chain combines TRBV7-8 with TRBJ2-7; TRBD2 aligns across 12 bases. CDR3 length equals 12 residues. The germline CDR1 and CDR2 sequences are SGHVS and FQNEAQ. CDR3: CASSPGLAGPVF. The CDR3 DNA reads as TGTGCCAGCAGCCCCGGACTAGCGGGGCCTGTTTTC.

The chain carries TRBV7-6 and TRBJ2-7, with 7 bases identical to TRBD2. Germline CDR1 SGHVS, CDR2 FNYEAQ. V trimming: 4 bases; J trimming: 0 bases; junction bases outside the gene matches: 9. The CDR3 has 16 residues. The CDR3 region has the DNA TGTGCCAGCAGCTCCCGCCTCAGGGAGGGCTCCTACGAGCAGTACTTC. It encodes CASSSRLREGSYEQYF.

The gene calls are TRBV5-1 and TRBJ2-1; D is unclear. CDR1 is SGHRS, CDR2 YFSETQ, per germline. The CDR3 totals 12 residues. V dropped 4 bases and J dropped 8 bases, with 10 bases sitting between them. The CDR3 reads CASSPESDEQFF. For the CDR3, the DNA is TGCGCCAGCAGCCCGGAGAGCGATGAGCAGTTCTTC.

This rearrangement joins TRBV5-1 to TRBJ2-7; no definite D call. The V end lost 2 bases, the J end lost 3 bases, and 9 bases lay between the germline ends. The CDR3 is made up of 13 amino acids. Germline CDR1 is SGHRS and CDR2 is YFSETQ. CDR3 loop: CASSFYLSYEQYF. The CDR3 region has the DNA TGCGCCAGCAGCTTCTACTTAAGCTACGAGCAGTACTTC.

The chain combines TRBV27 with TRBJ2-7; weak D call: TRBD2 (6 bases). CDR1 and CDR2 from the germline V gene are MNHEY and SMNVEV (reference sequence). This CDR3 is built from 12 residues. Trimming shortened V by 6 bases and J by 2 bases, and 8 bases separated the two germline ends. DNA for the CDR3: TGTGCCAGCAGGGGGAGGACCTACGAGCAGTACTTC. This encodes CASRGRTYEQYF.

The J gene is TRBJ2-3, the V gene TRBV5-6; D not certain. Per germline, CDR1 SGHDT and CDR2 YYEEEE. V was trimmed by 2 bases and J by 8 bases, leaving 6 bases between them. This CDR3 is built from 11 residues. Here the CDR3 reads CASSLSVTQYF. CDR3 sequence (DNA): TGTGCCAGCAGCTTATCCGTTACGCAGTATTTT. Full variable domain (outside the CDR3, taken from reference TRBV5-6 and TRBJ2-3): DAGVTQSPTHLIKTRGQQVTLRCSPKSGHDTVSWYQQALGQGPQFIFQYYEEEERQRGNFPDRFSGHQFPNYSSELNVNALLLGDSALYLCASSLSVTQYFGPGTRLTVL.

This sequence joins TRBV28 and TRBJ2-5; a possible D gene is TRBD2 (5 bases). CDR1 and CDR2 (germline): MDHEN, SYDVKM. The CDR3 extends over 14 amino acids. Trimming left V 4 bases short and J 7 bases short, with 16 bases between. CDR3 nucleotide sequence: TGTGCCAGCAGTTCCCAGCGGCAAGCAAGGACCCAGTACTTC. This gives the protein CASSSQRQARTQYF.

V usage is TRBV29-1 and J usage is TRBJ2-5; the D is unclear. The CDR3 has 12 amino acids. Trimming left V 2 bases short and J 5 bases short, with 9 bases between. Germline CDR1 is SQVTM and CDR2 is ANQGSEA. CDR3 nucleotide sequence: TGCAGCGTTGAACAGGAAAGCGAGACCCAGTACTTC. As protein: CSVEQESETQYF.

The chain joins TRBV14 to TRBJ2-1; D is possibly TRBD1 (6 bases). CDR1 and CDR2 from the germline V gene are SGHDN and FVKESK. CDR3 length: 15 amino acids. V was shortened by 4 bases and J by 4 bases, with 14 bases between the two germline ends. The chain's CDR3 is CASSPGIGGYNEQFF. CDR3 sequence (DNA): TGTGCCAGCAGCCCTGGGATAGGGGGTTACAATGAGCAGTTCTTC. Using reference TRBV14 and TRBJ2-1 for the parts outside the CDR3, the full variable domain is EAGVTQFPSHSVIEKGQTVTLRCDPISGHDNLYWYRRVMGKEIKFLLHFVKESKQDESGMPNNRFLAERTGGTYSTLKVQPAELEDSGVYFCASSPGIGGYNEQFFGPGTRLTVL.

The J gene is TRBJ1-6, the V gene TRBV19; TRBD1 aligns across 9 bases. From germline, CDR1 is LNHDA and CDR2 SQIVND (reference sequence). CDR3 size: 15 residues. V was clipped by 3 bases and J by 8 bases; unmatched bases: 5. The CDR3 nucleotides read TGTGCCAGTAGTATCATAAGGACAGGGGATTCACCCCTCCACTTT. Translation: CASSIIRTGDSPLHF.

This chain connects TRBV5-1 to TRBJ2-5; D is undetermined. Trimming left V 0 bases short and J 5 bases short, with 8 bases between. Germline values: CDR1 SGHRS, CDR2 YFSETQ. The CDR3 spans 13 residues. CDR3: CASSLAPGETQYF. The CDR3 nucleotides are TGCGCCAGCAGCTTGGCCCCCGGGGAGACCCAGTACTTC.

The J gene is TRBJ2-1, the V gene TRBV6-4, with TRBD2 matching over 14 bases. There are 16 residues in the CDR3. The junction had 4 bases not matched to a gene; V was cut back by 2 bases and J by 7 bases. In germline, CDR1 is MRHNA, CDR2 SNTAGT. Written as DNA, the CDR3 is TGTGCCAGCAGTGACGGGGGGACTAGCGGGAGTAATGAGCAGTTCTTC. Its protein is CASSDGGTSGSNEQFF.

The chain is built from TRBV20-1 and TRBJ1-2, with a possible D match to TRBD1 (5 bases). CDR1 is DFQATT, CDR2 SNEGSKA, per germline (reference sequence). The CDR3 extends over 11 amino acids. V was cut by 3 bases and J by 7 bases, with 9 bases left in between. The CDR3 nucleotides are TGCAGTGCTAGTTACGGGGGTGGCTACACCTTC. It specifies CSASYGGGYTF.

This chain connects TRBV4-1 to TRBJ2-7; perhaps TRBD2 as D (6 bases). V was pared by 3 bases and J by 6 bases, with 12 bases between. Germline CDR1 and CDR2: MGHRA and YSYEKL. CDR3 length: 13 amino acids. This CDR3 is CASSHKLALEQYF. The CDR3 coding sequence is TGCGCCAGCAGCCACAAACTAGCTCTCGAGCAGTACTTC.

This chain links TRBV30 with TRBJ2-3, with D possibly matching TRBD2 (6 bases). The CDR3 sequence is 13 residues long. Germline lookup yields CDR1 GTSNPN and CDR2 SVGIG (reference sequence). V gave up 2 bases and J gave up 14 bases, with 20 bases separating them. CDR3 nucleotides: TGTGCCTGGAGTATAGAGAATGGCGGGGTTAGGTATTTT. Its protein product is CAWSIENGGVRYF.

This chain connects TRBV5-6 to TRBJ1-1, with a tentative D call TRBD1 (5 bases). The CDR3 has 16 amino acids. Trimming removed 0 bases from V and 1 base from J, with 13 bases in between. Germline V lookup: CDR1 SGHDT, CDR2 YYEEEE. The CDR3 protein is CASSLGFIGGNTEAFF. CDR3 coding DNA: TGTGCCAGCAGCTTGGGCTTTATCGGGGGGAACACTGAAGCTTTCTTT.

The J gene is TRBJ2-5, the V gene TRBV5-1; TRBD2 aligns across 9 bases. With 0 bases clipped from V and 4 bases from J, the junction kept 7 bases outside the gene matches. Germline values: CDR1 SGHRS, CDR2 YFSETQ. The CDR3 consists of 16 residues. The CDR3 loop is CASSLVPSGKGETQYF. For the CDR3, the DNA is TGCGCCAGCAGCTTGGTTCCTAGCGGGAAGGGAGAGACCCAGTACTTC.

The rearrangement uses TRBV6-1 and TRBJ1-1; D gene uncertain. Germline CDR1 reads MNHNS; CDR2 reads SASEGT. V was shortened by 7 bases and J by 8 bases, with 8 bases between the two germline ends. The CDR3 runs to 10 residues. CDR3 DNA sequence: TGTGCCAGCATTTTACTGGAAGCTTTCTTT. Translating it yields CASILLEAFF.